A selection of T cell receptor beta chains follows, all from one sample in a study of OX40 agonist ivuxolimab in advanced cancers. The repertoire was sequenced with immunoSEQ multiplex PCR; TCRdb's copy has only in-frame clones and lacks some. The table includes 45,000 to 60,000 clones, around 84% detected once. Sequenced material: CD4+ or CD8+ T cells sorted from blood, taken in a trial of the OX40 agonist ivuxolimab. The source is an adult with an advanced solid tumor such as melanoma, head and neck, liver or kidney cancer. Each CDR3 is given with its conserved first and last residue. D genes are given only for firm matches. Size is stated for part of the rows, as once, few or many counts, or as a class when the clone is expanded.

CDR3 protein,CDR3 DNA,V gene,J gene,D gene,clone size,CDR3 length
CASSLSISDRELRGYTF,TGTGCCAGCAGTTTATCGATAAGTGACAGGGAGTTGAGAGGCTACACCTTC,TRBV27,TRBJ1-2,TRBD1,-,17
CASSWVNTEAFF,TGTGCCAGCAGCTGGGTGAACACTGAAGCTTTCTTT,TRBV7-9,TRBJ1-1,-,-,12
CASSWVWGENTEAFF,TGTGCCAGCAGCTGGGTTTGGGGGGAGAACACTGAAGCTTTCTTT,TRBV11-2,TRBJ1-1,-,-,15
CAIRSGTSGNSSYEQYF,TGTGCCATCAGGTCCGGGACTAGCGGCAACAGCTCCTACGAGCAGTACTTC,TRBV10-3,TRBJ2-7,TRBD2,-,17
CASGTNYNEQFF,TGTGCTAGTGGTACAAACTACAATGAGCAGTTCTTC,TRBV12-5,TRBJ2-1,-,-,12
CASTATGKAFF,TGTGCCAGCACCGCGACAGGGAAAGCTTTCTTT,TRBV27,TRBJ1-1,TRBD1,-,11
CASSIWGATDTQYF,TGTGCCAGTAGTATTTGGGGGGCCACAGATACGCAGTATTTT,TRBV19,TRBJ2-3,-,-,14
CASSYKIWETQYF,TGTGCCAGCAGTTATAAGATTTGGGAGACCCAGTACTTC,TRBV27,TRBJ2-5,-,-,13
CASSQPGTEQFF,TGCGCCAGCAGCCAGCCGGGGACTGAGCAGTTCTTC,TRBV4-1,TRBJ2-1,-,-,12
CASSLESYEQYF,TGTGCCAGCAGCTTAGAATCCTACGAGCAGTACTTC,TRBV13,TRBJ2-7,-,-,12
CASLGDTQYF,TGTGCCAGTCTAGGAGATACGCAGTATTTT,TRBV19,TRBJ2-3,-,-,10
CASSPSQVNTGELFF,TGTGCCAGCAGCCCCTCTCAGGTGAACACCGGGGAGCTGTTTTTT,TRBV7-2,TRBJ2-2,-,-,15
CSVNPDNNYGYTF,TGCAGCGTTAATCCGGACAATAACTATGGCTACACCTTC,TRBV29-1,TRBJ1-2,-,once,13
CASSPLKVDNSPLHF,TGTGCCAGCAGCCCCCTGAAAGTGGATAATTCACCCCTCCACTTT,TRBV7-9,TRBJ1-6,-,once,15
CASSQDPREGSYEQYF,TGCGCCAGCAGCCAAGATCCCCGGGAGGGATCCTACGAGCAGTACTTC,TRBV4-1,TRBJ2-7,TRBD2,-,16
CASSQTDIAYEQYF,TGTGCCAGCAGCCAAACGGACATTGCCTACGAGCAGTACTTC,TRBV14,TRBJ2-7,-,-,14
CASSLSGGLLSPLHF,TGTGCCAGCAGTTTAAGCGGAGGGCTCCTTTCACCCCTCCACTTT,TRBV27,TRBJ1-6,-,-,15
CASSSPGQGIYEQYF,TGTGCCAGCAGCTCGCCGGGACAGGGAATCTACGAGCAGTACTTC,TRBV7-6,TRBJ2-7,TRBD1,-,15
CASSPGTSYQPQHF,TGTGCCAGTAGTCCGGGAACGAGCTATCAGCCCCAGCATTTT,TRBV19,TRBJ1-5,-,few,14
CASTGGRGGEQYF,TGTGCCAGCACGGGAGGAAGGGGCGGCGAGCAGTACTTC,TRBV27,TRBJ2-7,TRBD2,-,13
CSAPFWDGYTF,TGCAGCGCACCTTTTTGGGACGGCTACACCTTC,TRBV29-1,TRBJ1-2,-,-,11
CASSRGAGEQYF,TGCGCCAGCAGTCGGGGGGCAGGCGAGCAGTACTTC,TRBV23-1,TRBJ2-7,-,-,12
CASSQLLGVDGGTGELFF,TGTGCCAGCAGCCAACTCCTAGGGGTCGATGGAGGGACCGGGGAGCTGTTTTTT,TRBV4-2,TRBJ2-2,-,-,18
CASSFRGHEQFF,TGTGCCAGCAGTTTCAGGGGCCATGAGCAGTTCTTC,TRBV6-1,TRBJ2-1,-,once,12
CATRGGTYEQYF,TGTGCCACCCGGGGGGGCACCTACGAGCAGTACTTC,TRBV10-3,TRBJ2-7,TRBD2,-,12
CASSLGPTSNTEAFF,TGTGCCAGCAGCTTGGGGCCGACATCGAACACTGAAGCTTTCTTT,TRBV5-8,TRBJ1-1,-,-,15
CASSIRGMHTEAFF,TGTGCCAGCAGTATCAGGGGCATGCACACTGAAGCTTTCTTT,TRBV28,TRBJ1-1,-,-,14
CASSLDVWGGKTLNEQFF,TGTGCCAGCAGCTTAGACGTCTGGGGCGGGAAAACGTTGAATGAGCAGTTCTTC,TRBV11-2,TRBJ2-1,-,-,18
CASSPVGAVDTQYF,TGTGCCAGCAGCCCGGTGGGGGCGGTAGATACGCAGTATTTT,TRBV11-2,TRBJ2-3,-,-,14
CASSVGLSSGNTIYF,TGTGCCAGCAGCGTGGGCCTGAGCTCTGGAAACACCATATATTTT,TRBV9,TRBJ1-3,-,-,15
CASATWGGESSEETQYF,TGTGCCAGCGCCACTTGGGGGGGCGAATCCTCCGAAGAGACCCAGTACTTC,TRBV2,TRBJ2-5,-,once,17
CASSLAGDYLEQYF,TGTGCCAGCAGTTTGGCCGGGGACTACTTGGAGCAGTACTTC,TRBV27,TRBJ2-7,TRBD2,-,14
CASNFEGLGTGELFF,TGTGCCAGCAATTTCGAGGGGCTTGGCACCGGGGAGCTGTTTTTT,TRBV27,TRBJ2-2,-,-,15
CASGTSVYNEQFF,TGTGCCAGCGGGACTAGCGTGTACAATGAGCAGTTCTTC,TRBV7-9,TRBJ2-1,TRBD2,-,13
CASSSDRGEPYNEQFF,TGTGCCAGTAGTTCGGACAGGGGAGAACCCTACAATGAGCAGTTCTTC,TRBV19,TRBJ2-1,TRBD1,once,16
CASSSPTRSPYNEQFF,TGTGCCAGCAGCTCGCCTACGCGATCACCCTACAATGAGCAGTTCTTC,TRBV9,TRBJ2-1,-,-,16
CSAKGDGYTF,TGCAGTGCTAAAGGGGATGGCTACACCTTC,TRBV20-1,TRBJ1-2,-,once,10
CASSQTGTGTYNEQFF,TGTGCCAGCAGCCAAACCGGGACAGGGACGTACAATGAGCAGTTCTTC,TRBV6-6,TRBJ2-1,TRBD1,-,16
CASTPGGNQPQHF,TGTGCCAGCACCCCAGGGGGCAATCAGCCCCAGCATTTT,TRBV7-9,TRBJ1-5,-,medium-sized,13
CASSEVGTGISSYNEQFF,TGTGCCAGCAGTGAAGTGGGGACAGGGATAAGCTCCTACAATGAGCAGTTCTTC,TRBV2,TRBJ2-1,TRBD1,-,18
CASLRETLSGNTIYF,TGTGCCAGTCTACGGGAGACCCTCTCTGGAAACACCATATATTTT,TRBV19,TRBJ1-3,-,-,15
CASSDHRGGTEAFF,TGTGCCAGCAGCGACCACAGGGGCGGGACTGAAGCTTTCTTT,TRBV9,TRBJ1-1,TRBD1,-,14
CASSFYRGEQFF,TGTGCCAGCAGTTTTTATCGGGGTGAGCAGTTCTTC,TRBV27,TRBJ2-1,-,few,12
CASSLVSGTEAFF,TGTGCCAGCAGCTTAGTGTCAGGCACTGAAGCTTTCTTT,TRBV7-2,TRBJ1-1,-,-,13
CASSFGTSGRPAYEQYF,TGTGCCAGCAGCTTCGGGACTAGCGGGAGGCCCGCCTACGAGCAGTACTTC,TRBV7-9,TRBJ2-7,TRBD2,-,17
CASSQDTRGLYEQYF,TGTGCCAGCAGCCAAGATACACGCGGCCTCTACGAGCAGTACTTC,TRBV14,TRBJ2-7,-,-,15
CASSTTAGDHLHNEQFF,TGTGCCAGTAGTACCACTGCGGGGGACCACCTACACAATGAGCAGTTCTTC,TRBV19,TRBJ2-1,TRBD2,few,17
CAISGASRVYEQYF,TGTGCCATCAGTGGGGCTAGCAGGGTCTACGAGCAGTACTTC,TRBV10-3,TRBJ2-7,-,-,14
CAISESEDGSQPQHF,TGTGCCATCAGTGAGTCTGAAGACGGGAGCCAGCCCCAGCATTTT,TRBV10-3,TRBJ1-5,-,-,15
CASSLQGPTYEQYF,TGTGCCAGCAGTTTACAGGGGCCAACCTACGAGCAGTACTTC,TRBV27,TRBJ2-7,-,-,14
CASSVGGQGAPGANVLTF,TGTGCCAGCAGCGTAGGGGGACAGGGGGCCCCTGGGGCCAACGTCCTGACTTTC,TRBV9,TRBJ2-6,TRBD1,-,18
CASSLWRSNTEAFF,TGTGCCAGCAGCTTATGGCGATCGAACACTGAAGCTTTCTTT,TRBV11-2,TRBJ1-1,-,once,14
CASSFRQRLTDTQYF,TGCGCCAGCAGCTTCAGGCAGCGGCTCACAGATACGCAGTATTTT,TRBV5-1,TRBJ2-3,-,many,15